A single sample is the source of the 32 T cell receptor beta chains below, sequenced in a study of cytomegalovirus exposure and HLA in healthy donors. Researchers ran the PCR with 60 Vbeta and 13 Jbeta primers. Measured with immunoSEQ multiplex PCR; TCRdb has only the in-frame clones, and not every one. Here the sample spans approximately 190,000 clones, 80% to 85% being singletons. The sample was PBMCs. These receptors were taken from a man aged 35 to 55 in good health and CMV-seropositive.

The chain joins TRBV6-6 to TRBJ2-1; 11 nucleotides line up with TRBD1. The germline CDR1 and CDR2 sequences are MNHNY and SVGAGI (reference sequence). The CDR3 is 15 amino acids. V dropped 2 bases and J dropped 9; count of bases not matched to a gene: 6. The CDR3 DNA reads as TGTGCCAGCAGTTACGGGACAGGGGGTATCGGTGAGCAGTTCTTC. This sequence encodes CASSYGTGGIGEQFF.

This clone was picked up a small number of times. The J gene is TRBJ2-3, the V gene TRBV7-2; 10 bases are shared with TRBD2. Germline CDR1 is SGHTA and CDR2 is FQGNSA. V shed 5 bases, J shed 6 bases, and the junction held 8 bases outside the gene matches. The CDR3 covers 15 residues. CDR3 nucleotide sequence: TGTGCCAGCAGCGCCAGCGGGGGGGCTGTGGATACGCAGTATTTT. Protein sequence: CASSASGGAVDTQYF.

The V call is TRBV6-7, the J call TRBJ1-4, with a weak D call TRBD1 (5 bases). TRBV6-7 is labeled an ORF, and its function is uncertain. V was shortened by 11 bases and J by 6 bases, with 13 bases between the two germline ends. The CDR3 runs to 12 residues. CDR3 sequence reads: CAPGRVDEKLFF. The DNA for the CDR3 is TGTGCCCCCGGCAGGGTGGATGAAAAACTGTTTTTT.

The chain employs TRBV30 and TRBJ2-1; 9 bases agree with TRBD2. The V gene end was trimmed by 8 bases and the J gene end by 9 bases; junction bases not matched to a gene: 8. CDR3 length: 12 residues. CDR1 is GTSNPN and CDR2 is SVGIG in the germline V gene (reference sequence). The CDR3 bases are TGTGCCCTGGGGCGGGGGGGTGGTGAGCAGTTCTTC. Its translation is CALGRGGGEQFF.

The chain is built from TRBV28 and TRBJ1-5; 10 bases fit TRBD1. CDR3 length: 17 amino acids. Per the germline V gene, CDR1 is MDHEN and CDR2 is SYDVKM. The J segment lost 0 bases and the V segment lost 6 bases, leaving 8 bases of the junction unmatched. CDR3 in amino acids: CASSPRQGAGSNQPQHF. The CDR3, as DNA: TGTGCCAGCAGCCCTCGACAGGGGGCAGGTAGCAATCAGCCCCAGCATTTT.

The chain links TRBV2 to TRBJ2-1; D gene unclear. Germline-derived CDR1 and CDR2 are SNHLY and FYNNEI. V shed 7 bases and J shed 3 bases, with 7 bases lying between them. This CDR3 has 12 amino acids. The CDR3 nucleotides read TGTGCCAGCAAACCGGGCTACAATGAGCAGTTCTTC. It encodes CASKPGYNEQFF.

The chain joins TRBV7-8 to TRBJ1-3, with D perhaps TRBD1 (6 bases). Germline CDR1 is SGHVS and CDR2 is FQNEAQ. The CDR3 has 16 residues. Trimming removed 5 bases at V and 0 bases at J, with 14 bases between. Here the CDR3 reads CASSIPGQLSGNTIYF. CDR3 DNA: TGTGCCAGCAGCATCCCCGGACAGCTCTCTGGAAACACCATATATTTT. The whole variable domain, remainder taken from reference TRBV7-8 and TRBJ1-3, is GAGVSQSPRYKVAKRGQDVALRCDPISGHVSLFWYQQALGQGPEFLTYFQNEAQLDKSGLPSDRFFAERPEGSVSTLKIQRTQQEDSAVYLCASSIPGQLSGNTIYFGEGSWLTVV.

The CDR3 region has the DNA TGTGCCAGCAGTGGGACATACTATGGCTACACCTTC. Encoded protein: CASSGTYYGYTF. The genes are TRBV2 and TRBJ1-2, with D perhaps matching TRBD1 (5 bases). CDR3 length: 12 residues. The V end lost 4 bases, the J end lost 3 bases, and 6 bases lay between the germline ends. Per germline, CDR1 SNHLY and CDR2 FYNNEI. Using reference TRBV2 and TRBJ1-2 for the parts outside the CDR3, the full variable domain is EPEVTQTPSHQVTQMGQEVILRCVPISNHLYFYWYRQILGQKVEFLVSFYNNEISEKSEIFDDQFSVERPDGSNFTLKIRSTKLEDSAMYFCASSGTYYGYTFGSGTRLTVV.

CDR3: CASSFAGTGELFF. CDR3 sequence (DNA): TGTGCCAGCAGCTTCGCGGGAACCGGGGAGCTGTTTTTT. The chain carries TRBV7-3 and TRBJ2-2; D may be TRBD2 (6 bases). CDR1 is SGHTA, CDR2 FQGTGA, per germline. This CDR3 comprises 13 residues. The V end lost 3 bases, the J end lost 5 bases, and 7 bases lay between the germline ends.

The V gene is TRBV11-2, the J gene TRBJ1-5, with 7 positions matching TRBD1. Trimming at V came to 0 bases and at J to 2 bases, leaving 1 base not matched to a gene. Germline V gives CDR1 SGHAT, CDR2 FQNNGV. CDR3 length: 15 amino acids. This CDR3 is CASSLEQGRNQPQHF. DNA for the CDR3: TGTGCCAGCAGCTTAGAACAGGGGCGCAATCAGCCCCAGCATTTT.

The chain links TRBV18 to TRBJ2-1; 8 bases are shared with TRBD1. This CDR3 contains 16 residues. J was trimmed by 6 bases and V by 6 bases; bases with no gene match: 13. Germline V gene data show CDR1 as KGHSH and CDR2 as LQKENI. CDR3 nucleotide sequence: TGTGCCAGCTCTTATTCAACCGGGACAGGAACCAATGAGCAGTTCTTC. It codes for CASSYSTGTGTNEQFF.

The V gene is TRBV7-6, the J gene TRBJ2-6; 7 nucleotides agree with TRBD2. The CDR3 contains 19 residues. Germline lookup yields CDR1 SGHVS and CDR2 FNYEAQ. J lost 5 bases, V lost 1 base, and 14 bases had no gene match. As DNA, the CDR3 is TGTGCCAGCAGCTTAGGTCTAGCGGACTCCCCCATTTGGGCCAACGTCCTGACTTTC. Its protein is CASSLGLADSPIWANVLTF.

This sequence joins TRBV27 and TRBJ2-7, with 8 bases fitting TRBD2. J lost 2 bases, V lost 5 bases, and 8 bases had no gene match. The length of the CDR3 is 15 residues. Germline assignment: CDR1 MNHEY and CDR2 SMNVEV (reference sequence). The CDR3 sequence is CASSTLAGRTYEQYF. The DNA for the CDR3 is TGTGCCAGCAGTACCTTAGCGGGGAGAACCTACGAGCAGTACTTC.

The V gene is TRBV5-4, the J gene TRBJ2-5; D uncertain. The better agreement between TRBJ2-7 and the DNA end casts doubt on the J call. The CDR3 has 12 amino acids. Germline CDR1 reads SGHNT; CDR2 reads YYREEE (reference sequence). For the CDR3, the DNA is TGTGCCAGCAGCTCGGGTGTAGACGAGCAGTACTTC. Protein product: CASSSGVDEQYF.

This clone has just a few counts. The DNA for the CDR3 is TGTGCCAGCAGTGGCCGGGACTTAGCCTACGAGCAGTACTTC. This sequence encodes CASSGRDLAYEQYF. The V gene is TRBV6-5, the J gene TRBJ2-7; D perhaps matches TRBD2 (6 bases). The V end lost 5 bases, the J end lost 2 bases, and 13 bases lay between the germline ends. Germline V lookup: CDR1 MNHEY, CDR2 SVGAGI. This CDR3 has 14 amino acids.

The genes are TRBV28 and TRBJ2-7, with 7 bases matching TRBD1. This CDR3 spans 14 amino acids. The germline V gene encodes CDR1 MDHEN and CDR2 SYDVKM. V shed 1 base and J 3 bases; nucleotides not matched to a gene: 3. The CDR3 DNA follows: TGTGCCAGCAGTTTATTGCCAGGGGGCTACGAGCAGTACTTC. Amino acid sequence: CASSLLPGGYEQYF.

On this clone itself: In this CDR3 the conserved last residue, phenylalanine or tryptophan, is missing, so a read error is likely. V is TRBV11-2 and J is TRBJ2-7; 7 bases line up with TRBD1. Germline CDR1 is SGHAT and CDR2 is FQNNGV. Trimming removed 5 bases from V and 5 bases from J; junction bases left unmatched: 3. This CDR3 has 12 amino acids. The CDR3 nucleotides are TGTGCCAGCAGCCCACAGGGGAACGAGCAGTACCTC. This sequence encodes CASSPQGNEQYL.

This clone was detected only once. The gene calls are TRBV15 and TRBJ1-4, with unresolved D. CDR1 is LNHNV, CDR2 YYDKDF, per germline (reference sequence). Trimming took off 3 bases at V and 0 bases at J, with 14 bases between the two ends. The length of the CDR3 is 17 residues. CDR3 sequence reads: CATSRGPTPATNEKLFF. The DNA of the CDR3 is TGTGCCACCAGCAGGGGCCCTACACCAGCAACTAATGAAAAACTGTTTTTT.

This sequence joins TRBV11-2 and TRBJ2-2; a possible D gene is TRBD1 (6 bases). In germline, CDR1 is SGHAT, CDR2 FQNNGV. CDR3 length: 17 amino acids. V dropped 3 bases and J dropped 0 bases, with 14 bases sitting between them. The CDR3 sequence is CASSFLQGPSNTGELFF. The CDR3 nucleotides are TGTGCCAGCAGCTTCCTACAGGGCCCCTCGAACACCGGGGAGCTGTTTTTT.

The genes are TRBV15 and TRBJ1-2; D gene ambiguous. The germline V gene encodes CDR1 LNHNV and CDR2 YYDKDF (reference sequence). The CDR3 is 13 amino acids. The germline V and J ends were trimmed by 0 bases and 8 bases, with 10 bases remaining between them. The CDR3 loop is CATSRDEVLGYTF. The CDR3 bases are TGTGCCACCAGCAGAGATGAGGTTTTGGGCTACACCTTC.

V usage is TRBV18 and J usage is TRBJ1-4, with 10 bases that match TRBD1. CDR3 length: 16 amino acids. Germline CDR1 KGHSH, CDR2 LQKENI. The V segment lost 3 bases and the J segment 6 bases; nucleotides outside the gene matches: 7. The CDR3 loop reads CASSPKGTGAYEKLFF. CDR3 in DNA: TGTGCCAGCTCACCCAAAGGGACAGGGGCGTATGAAAAACTGTTTTTT.

This chain uses TRBV5-6 with TRBJ2-5; TRBD1 agrees at 7 bases. The J call may not be correct, given that the DNA end is closer to TRBJ2-7. The CDR3 extends over 14 amino acids. Germline V gene lookup returns CDR1 SGHDT and CDR2 YYEEEE. In nucleotides, the CDR3 is TGTGCCAGCAGCCCGGGACAGAGCTTCTACGAGCAGTACTTC. Translating gives CASSPGQSFYEQYF.

The J gene is TRBJ2-1, the V gene TRBV19; 13 bases align to TRBD2. CDR1 and CDR2 (germline): LNHDA, SQIVND (reference sequence). There are 15 residues in the CDR3. Germline trimming cut 6 bases from V and 4 bases from J; bases unmatched to any gene: 3. Written as DNA, the CDR3 is TGTGCCAGTAGCCTGACTAGCGGGGGGTACAATGAGCAGTTCTTC. Encoded protein: CASSLTSGGYNEQFF.

V is TRBV30 and J is TRBJ2-2, with 8 bases matching TRBD1. Germline V gene data show CDR1 as GTSNPN and CDR2 as SVGIG (reference sequence). V gave up 0 bases and J gave up 1 base; unmatched junction bases: 7. This CDR3 region has 17 residues. CDR3 nucleotides: TGTGCCTGGAGTGTACTAGTAGGGACAGGGAACACCGGGGAGCTGTTTTTT. It translates to CAWSVLVGTGNTGELFF.

The V and J genes are TRBV4-3 and TRBJ1-1; 9 bases match TRBD1. This CDR3 is 16 amino acids long. Germline V CDR1 and CDR2: LGHNA, YSLEER. With V trimmed by 4 bases and J by 5 bases, 11 bases remained unmatched. CDR3 DNA: TGCGCCAGCAGCCCGGGACAGGGCCGCAGGGAGACTGAAGCTTTCTTT. Translated: CASSPGQGRRETEAFF.

The chain links TRBV15 to TRBJ2-5; D might be TRBD2 (5 bases). This CDR3 spans 16 amino acids. CDR1 LNHNV and CDR2 YYDKDF come from the germline V gene (reference sequence). V lost 0 bases and J lost 5, with 16 bases in between. The CDR3 region is CATSRDSGVTGETQYF. The CDR3 DNA is TGTGCCACCAGCAGAGATTCCGGGGTTACTGGCGAGACCCAGTACTTC.

The J gene is TRBJ2-5, the V gene TRBV4-1, with TRBD2 matching over 12 bases. V lost 4 bases to trimming and J lost 1 base; unmatched junction nucleotides: 4. CDR3 length: 16 amino acids. The germline V gene encodes CDR1 MGHRA and CDR2 YSYEKL. DNA for the CDR3: TGCGCCAGCAGCCGACTAGCGGGGGTGTCCCAAGAGACCCAGTACTTC. Translation: CASSRLAGVSQETQYF.

The chain recombines TRBV4-3 with TRBJ1-5; 8 bases fit TRBD1. The CDR3 is made up of 21 amino acids. V lost 7 bases, J lost 0 bases, and 23 bases stayed unmatched. Germline CDR1 LGHNA, CDR2 YSLEER. The CDR3 spells CASTVPLEFAGRGLSNQPQHF. CDR3 sequence (DNA): TGCGCCAGCACAGTACCCCTAGAATTCGCGGGCAGGGGGCTTAGCAATCAGCCCCAGCATTTT.

This clone occurred once. This chain links TRBV5-1 with TRBJ2-3; 12 bases map to TRBD2. CDR3 length equals 16 residues. Germline V gene sequence: CDR1 SGHRS, CDR2 YFSETQ. Trimming took 2 bases from V and 4 from J; bases not matched to a gene: 5. CDR3 region: CASSFRTSGDPDTQYF. The CDR3 coding sequence is TGCGCCAGCAGCTTCAGGACTAGCGGGGACCCAGATACGCAGTATTTT.

This sequence joins TRBV28 and TRBJ1-1; no clear D. Trimming left V 2 bases short and J 8 bases short, with 9 bases between. Per the germline V gene, CDR1 is MDHEN and CDR2 is SYDVKM. This CDR3 has 12 amino acids. The CDR3 nucleotides are TGTGCCAGCAGTTTACCGAGAGGGGAAGCTTTCTTT. Protein sequence: CASSLPRGEAFF.

This clone appeared a single time. The V call is TRBV10-2, the J call TRBJ2-1, with D possibly matching TRBD2 (7 bases). CDR1 and CDR2 from the germline V gene are WSHSY and SAAADI. This CDR3 is built from 16 residues. V lost 6 bases, J lost 3 bases, and 18 bases lay in between. The CDR3 nucleotides read TGCGCCAGCAGGGGGGGGCAGGGAGCTAACTACAATGAGCAGTTCTTC. Translation: CASRGGQGANYNEQFF.

Concerning this clone: A read error may account for a junction end that differs from germline. In DNA form, the CDR3 reads TGTTCCAGCAGCTCGGGACAGGCTGTACAAGCTTTCTTT. Translating gives CSSSSGQAVQAFF. The chain recombines TRBV7-9 with TRBJ1-1, with TRBD1 identical over 8 bases. CDR3 length: 13 residues. The germline gives CDR1 SEHNR, CDR2 FQNEAQ (reference sequence). Combining the CDR3 with reference TRBV7-9 and TRBJ1-1 gives the whole variable domain DTGVSQNPRHKITKRGQNVTFRCDPISEHNRLYWYRQTLGQGPEFLTYFQNEAQLEKSRLLSDRFSAERPKGSFSTLEIQRTEQGDSAMYLCSSSSGQAVQAFFGQGTRLTVV.